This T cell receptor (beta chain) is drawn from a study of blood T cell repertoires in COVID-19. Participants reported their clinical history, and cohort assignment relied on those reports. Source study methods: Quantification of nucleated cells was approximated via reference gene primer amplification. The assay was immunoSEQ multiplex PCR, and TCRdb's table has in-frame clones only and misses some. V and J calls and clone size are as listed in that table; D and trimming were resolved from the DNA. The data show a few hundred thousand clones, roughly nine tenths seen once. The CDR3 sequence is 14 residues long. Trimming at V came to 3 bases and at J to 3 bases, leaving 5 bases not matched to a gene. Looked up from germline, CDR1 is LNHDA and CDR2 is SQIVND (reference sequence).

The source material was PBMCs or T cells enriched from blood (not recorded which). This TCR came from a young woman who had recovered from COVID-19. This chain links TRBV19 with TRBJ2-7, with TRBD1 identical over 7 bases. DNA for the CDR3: TGTGCCAGTAGTATCGGGACAGAAGACTACGAGCAGTACTTC. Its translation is CASSIGTEDYEQYF.